This T cell receptor (beta chain) is from a study of blood T cell repertoires in COVID-19. Study overall: Nucleic acid was either cDNA or gDNA, and it came from T cells, B-cell-depleted T cells, or PBMCs.

The germline V and J ends were trimmed by 1 base and 5 bases, with 9 bases remaining between them. This CDR3 has 14 residues. Germline V CDR1 and CDR2: GTSNPN, SVGIG (reference sequence). Produced via immunoSEQ multiplex PCR; TCRdb's table is partial and in-frame only. This table has roughly 100,000 clones, roughly 85% appearing once. The source is a woman in her 70s with active or convalescent COVID-19. The sample comprised peripheral blood. V gene TRBV30 combines with J gene TRBJ1-6; TRBD1 might be the D (6 bases). The CDR3 nucleotides read TGTGCCTGGAGTGGGGACACTAATAATTCACCCCTCCACTTT. This codes for CAWSGDTNNSPLHF. The full variable domain, in which reference TRBV30 and TRBJ1-6 provide the parts outside the CDR3, is SQTIHQWPATLVQPVGSPLSLECTVEGTSNPNLYWYRQAAGRGLQLLFYSVGIGQISSEVPQNLSASRPQDRQFILSSKKLLLSDSGFYLCAWSGDTNNSPLHFGNGTRLTVT.